This T cell receptor (beta chain) came from a study of shared clonotypes between healthy human individuals. Study-wide results and limits: Shared across four donors were around 5% of the naive CD4 clonotypes.

As for this clone: What it binds is unknown.

Negatively enriched CD4+ T cells were divided by CD45RA into naive and memory. Data came from immunoSEQ multiplex PCR; TCRdb stores just in-frame clones and leaves some out. This sample carries more than 2,000,000 clones, 80% to 95% of them seen once, and the ten largest clones take approximately 0.4%. V was pared by 2 bases and J by 2 bases, with 7 bases between. Germline assignment: CDR1 ENHRY and CDR2 SYGVKD. This CDR3 contains 14 residues. This clonotype was obtained from a man in his late teens or twenties in good health. Some clones in this sample may be carry-over from other donors' samples. Sequenced sample: naive CD4+ T cells from PBMCs. Sample subset: CD45RA+ positively selected. The chain is built from TRBV10-3 and TRBJ2-1; D is undetermined. The CDR3 DNA reads TGTGCCATCAGTGAGGTGATCGCCTACAATGAGCAGTTCTTC. This sequence encodes CAISEVIAYNEQFF.